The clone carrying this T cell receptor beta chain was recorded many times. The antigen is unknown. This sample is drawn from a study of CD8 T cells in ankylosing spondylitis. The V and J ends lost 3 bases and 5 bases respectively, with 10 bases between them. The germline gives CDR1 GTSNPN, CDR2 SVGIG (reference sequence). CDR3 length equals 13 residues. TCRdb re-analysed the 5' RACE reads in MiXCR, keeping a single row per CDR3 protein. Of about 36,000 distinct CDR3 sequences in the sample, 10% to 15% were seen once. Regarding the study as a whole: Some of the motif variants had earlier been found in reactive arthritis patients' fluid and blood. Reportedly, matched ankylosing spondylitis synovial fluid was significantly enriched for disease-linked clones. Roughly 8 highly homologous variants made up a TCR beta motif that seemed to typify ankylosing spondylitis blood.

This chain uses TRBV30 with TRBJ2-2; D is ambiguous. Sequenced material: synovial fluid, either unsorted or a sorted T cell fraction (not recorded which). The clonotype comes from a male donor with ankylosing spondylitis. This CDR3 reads CAWSPAETGELFF. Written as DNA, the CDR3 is TGTGCCTGGAGCCCCGCAGAAACCGGGGAGCTGTTTTTT.